This paragraph covers one TCR beta chain sequence. Its antigen remains unknown. The sample is drawn from a study of T cells after yellow fever vaccination. Study-level findings and limits: Weaker overall, the secondary response nonetheless peaked faster (day 5 versus 15). Most primary-vaccination clones recurred post-booster (about 96% CD4, just over 85% CD8). A small share of clonotypes appeared in both CD4 and CD8 compartments.

This CDR3 has 16 amino acids. With V trimmed by 5 bases and J by 0 bases, 8 bases remained unmatched. A 5'RACE template-switching step, the method used to make TCR cDNA, added a universal primer site and UMIs. Each CDR3 protein gets one entry after TCRdb re-called the 5' RACE reads with MiXCR. The sample records more than 55,000 distinct CDR3 sequences, about 7% being singletons. The sequenced sample was CD8+ T cells sorted from PBMCs, obtained 15 days after the yellow fever booster vaccination. The receptor was derived from a man aged 25 to 40 who received the YFV17D yellow fever vaccine. This chain connects TRBV12-3 or TRBV12-4 to TRBJ2-3, with 7 positions matching TRBD2. This chain's CDR3 is CASSPRGSGSTDTQYF. The CDR3 nucleotides are TGTGCCAGCAGTCCTCGGGGTAGCGGGAGCACAGATACGCAGTATTTT.